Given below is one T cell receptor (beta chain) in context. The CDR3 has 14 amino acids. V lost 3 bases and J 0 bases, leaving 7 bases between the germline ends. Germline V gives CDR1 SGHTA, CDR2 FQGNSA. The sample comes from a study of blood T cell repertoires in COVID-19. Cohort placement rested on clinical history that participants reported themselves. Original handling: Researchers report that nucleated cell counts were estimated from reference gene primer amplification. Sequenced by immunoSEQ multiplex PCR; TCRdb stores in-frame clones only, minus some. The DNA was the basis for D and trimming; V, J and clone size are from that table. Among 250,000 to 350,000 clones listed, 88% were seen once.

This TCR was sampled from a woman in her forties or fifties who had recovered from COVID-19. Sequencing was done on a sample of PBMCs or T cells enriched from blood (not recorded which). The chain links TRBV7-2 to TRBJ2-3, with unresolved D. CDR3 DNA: TGTGCCAGCAGCTTGGAGTTGAGCACAGATACGCAGTATTTT. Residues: CASSLELSTDTQYF.